These T cell receptor beta chains were read from a single sample in a study of naive and memory T cell subsets. TCRdb reanalysed the 5' RACE reads using MiXCR and keeps one entry per CDR3 protein. Among 20,000 to 30,000 distinct CDR3 sequences listed, roughly 23% were seen once. The receptors were gathered from a female donor in good health. Each CDR3 is given with its conserved first and last residue. Each record gives: V gene, clone size, J gene, D gene, CDR3 DNA, CDR3 protein. D genes are given only for firm matches. Some rows mark clone size as missing; the rest say once, few, many or name a class of expanded clone.

TRBV12-3/TRBV12-4,many,TRBJ1-4,-,TGTGCCACCCGAAATCGGGAAAAACTGTTTTTT,CATRNREKLFF
TRBV12-3/TRBV12-4,few,TRBJ1-1,-,TGTGCCAGCAGTTTTGGACGGACCGACACTGAAGCTTTCTTT,CASSFGRTDTEAFF
TRBV7-2,few,TRBJ2-1,TRBD1,TGTGCCAGCAGTTGGGGACAGTCGAATGAGCAGTTCTTC,CASSWGQSNEQFF
TRBV29-1,-,TRBJ1-1,-,TGCAGCGTTGTACGACAGCCGAACACTGAAGCTTTCTTT,CSVVRQPNTEAFF
TRBV7-2,-,TRBJ2-7,TRBD2,TGTGCCAGCAGCTTAGGACTAGCGGGGACCTACGAGCAGTACTTC,CASSLGLAGTYEQYF
TRBV6-5,many,TRBJ1-1,-,TGTGCCAGCAGAGACCGGACTGAAGCTTTCTTT,CASRDRTEAFF
TRBV6-1,-,TRBJ2-7,TRBD1,TGTGCCAGCAGTGAGCTTCTTTCCGCAGGGGGCCACGAGCAGTACTTC,CASSELLSAGGHEQYF
TRBV2,-,TRBJ2-7,-,TGTGCCAGCAATATTAACTTGGACGAGCAGTACTTC,CASNINLDEQYF
TRBV29-1,few,TRBJ2-1,TRBD2,TGCAGCGTTCAGGGGAAAGCGGGGGGGGCCTACAATGAGCAGTTCTTC,CSVQGKAGGAYNEQFF
TRBV12-3/TRBV12-4,medium-sized,TRBJ1-1,TRBD1,TGTGCCAGCAGTTTGGCAGGGGGCACCACTGAAGCTTTCTTT,CASSLAGGTTEAFF
TRBV13,-,TRBJ2-7,-,TGTGCCAGCAGCTTAGCGCCCAGTCGGGAGCAGTACTTC,CASSLAPSREQYF
TRBV15,few,TRBJ1-2,-,TGTGCCACCAGCACCGTAGAGTTTGGCTACACCTTC,CATSTVEFGYTF
TRBV9,-,TRBJ2-7,-,TGTGCCAGCAGCGTAGGGAGTAGGTCCTACGAGCAGTACTTC,CASSVGSRSYEQYF
TRBV29-1,few,TRBJ1-2,TRBD1,TGCAGCGTTGGGAGGACAGGACTTGCTAACTATGGCTACACCTTC,CSVGRTGLANYGYTF
TRBV30,many,TRBJ1-4,-,TGTGCCTGGAGTGTAACCAGAGAAAAACTGTTTTTT,CAWSVTREKLFF
TRBV6-5,many,TRBJ2-1,TRBD1,TGTGCCAGCAGTCGGGACAGGGAGGGTTATAATGAGCAGTTCTTC,CASSRDREGYNEQFF
TRBV5-1,-,TRBJ2-7,TRBD1,TGCGCCAGCAGCTCCTACCTGCTCTTTGGACAGGGAGGAAACGAGCAGTACTTC,CASSSYLLFGQGGNEQYF
TRBV29-1,many,TRBJ2-7,-,TGCAGCGTTGAAGCCGGGGGTTACGAGCAGTACTTC,CSVEAGGYEQYF
TRBV29-1,many,TRBJ2-5,-,TGCAGCGTGGGAGGACAGCCTCAAGAGACCCAGTACTTC,CSVGGQPQETQYF
TRBV6-5,-,TRBJ2-2,-,TGTGCCAGCAGCCCCGTGTCCGCTGGGGAGCTGTTTTTT,CASSPVSAGELFF
TRBV19,few,TRBJ1-5,-,TGTGCCAGTAGTATTACAGGGATGTGGAGCAATCAGCCCCAGCATTTT,CASSITGMWSNQPQHF
TRBV6-6,-,TRBJ2-5,TRBD1,TGTGCCAGCAGTCAGACCCGACAGGGCTTCCGGACCCAGTACTTC,CASSQTRQGFRTQYF
TRBV6-5,-,TRBJ2-1,-,TGTGCCAGCAGTTCGAGACAGCAGTCCAACAATGAGCAGTTCTTC,CASSSRQQSNNEQFF
TRBV12-3/TRBV12-4,-,TRBJ2-7,-,TGTGCCAGCAGTTTTAGGACGATCGAGGGGCACTACGAGCAGTACTTC,CASSFRTIEGHYEQYF
TRBV20-1,few,TRBJ1-5,-,TGCAGTGCTAGGGACGACAGTAGCAATCAGCCCCAGCATTTT,CSARDDSSNQPQHF
TRBV10-3,-,TRBJ1-5,-,TGTGCCATCAGTGAGTCGTTCGATCAGCCCCAGCATTTT,CAISESFDQPQHF
TRBV5-5,-,TRBJ2-2,-,TGTGCCAGCAGCAGACGGGCCGGGGAGCTGTTTTTT,CASSRRAGELFF